This T cell receptor beta chain derives from a study of cytomegalovirus exposure and HLA in healthy donors. Study outcomes and limitations: Prior analysis indicated that the majority of TCR beta V segments exhibited productivity approximately 87% or approximately 30% of the time. In a later analysis, specific HLA alleles were associated with 15,000 to 20,000 TCR beta sequences at a 0.05 false discovery rate.

Germline CDR1 reads MGHRA; CDR2 reads YSYEKL. V dropped 3 bases and J dropped 1; count of bases not matched to a gene: 0. The CDR3 is 14 residues long. Points on this clone: What it binds is unknown.

The PCR was carried out with 60 Vbeta primers and 13 Jbeta primers. The protocol was immunoSEQ multiplex PCR, while the TCRdb copy is restricted to in-frame clones and leaves out a portion. The repertoire consists of roughly 160,000 clones, with roughly 70% occurring once and the leading ten covering 5% to 6.5%. The V and J genes are TRBV4-1 and TRBJ1-1, with 9 bases lining up with TRBD1. The receptor comes from a woman in her late teens or twenties in good health and CMV-seropositive. The sample consisted of PBMCs. CDR3 sequence (DNA): TGCGCCAGCAGCCAGGACAGGGGGAACACTGAAGCTTTCTTT. Translation: CASSQDRGNTEAFF.